The 4 T cell receptor beta chains below were found in one sample sequenced in a study of long-term antiretroviral therapy in people with HIV. immunoSEQ v3.0 was run at survey level. TCRdb's table, derived via immunoSEQ multiplex PCR, lists solely in-frame clones and lacks some. Here the sample spans tens of thousands of clones, approximately 90% being singletons. The sample consisted of unsorted PBMCs, taken 2.3 years after starting antiretroviral therapy. The receptors stem from a man in his sixties with HIV.

The V gene is TRBV18, the J gene TRBJ2-7; D call uncertain. V lost 0 bases and J lost 1, with 16 bases in between. CDR3 length: 17 residues. The germline V gene has CDR1 KGHSH and CDR2 LQKENI. The CDR3 spells CASSPPRVALDSYEQYF. In DNA form, the CDR3 reads TGTGCCAGCTCACCACCGCGAGTGGCGCTCGATTCCTACGAGCAGTACTTC.

This clone occurred once. The DNA for the CDR3 is TGTGCCAGCAGTCCGGTCTCAGCCTACAATGAGCAGTTCTTC. Amino acids: CASSPVSAYNEQFF. V is TRBV6-5 and J is TRBJ2-1, with D hard to call. V shed 5 bases and J shed 2 bases, with 10 bases lying between them. This CDR3 spans 14 amino acids. Germline loops: CDR1 MNHEY, CDR2 SVGAGI.

V gene TRBV28 combines with J gene TRBJ1-5, with no clear D. The CDR3 extends over 15 amino acids. Germline V gene lookup returns CDR1 MDHEN and CDR2 SYDVKM. V lost 8 bases to trimming and J lost 0 bases, with 14 bases between them. CDR3 region: CASWATAYSNQPQHF. CDR3 nucleotides: TGTGCCAGCTGGGCCACCGCTTATAGCAATCAGCCCCAGCATTTT.

CDR3 amino acids: CASSKGRGVGGAEAFF. CDR3 DNA sequence: TGTGCCAGCTCTAAGGGCCGCGGGGTCGGAGGGGCTGAAGCTTTCTTT. This chain joins TRBV18 and TRBJ1-1; D perhaps matches TRBD1 (5 bases). CDR1 is KGHSH, CDR2 LQKENI, per germline. Trimming cost V 6 bases and J 6 bases, with 23 bases left between them. The CDR3 runs to 16 residues.